These 23 T cell receptor beta chains originate from one sample sequenced in a study of regulatory T cells in long-lasting Graves disease. With iRepertoire HTBI primers and Arm-PCR of CDR3 regions, TCR beta libraries were built. TCRdb ran MiXCR on the multiplex PCR reads and lists one entry per CDR3 protein. The sample has under 450,000 distinct CDR3 sequences, about an eighth seen once. Specified time point: newly diagnosed GD, antithyroid drugs for less than 3 months. Extracted PBMC RNA gave rise to the TCR library. These data were also filed under a second study, of T cells in Graves' hyperthyroidism and ophthalmopathy.

The sequencing here drew on peripheral blood mononuclear cells (PBMCs), taken at new diagnosis, from a patient treated with antithyroid drugs. These receptors all come from a woman younger than 35 with Graves disease.

The sample holds one count of this clonotype. This could be a read error, since a much larger clone is one nucleotide away. This rearrangement joins TRBV28 to TRBJ1-2; D not resolved. V was pared by 8 bases and J by 1 base, with 17 bases between. The CDR3 is made up of 15 amino acids. The V gene's germline CDR1 is MDHEN and CDR2 SYDVKM. The CDR3 loop reads CASGLPIPDNYGYTF. CDR3 bases: TGTGCCAGCGGTCTCCCGATACCAGATAACTATGGCTACACCTTC.

A remark on this clonotype: No conserved phenylalanine or tryptophan ends this CDR3, so it is likely a read error. This chain joins TRBV9 and TRBJ2-7; D might be TRBD1 (6 bases). The CDR3 has 14 amino acids. Trimming shortened V by 4 bases and J by 6 bases, and 17 bases separated the two germline ends. Germline CDR1 reads SGDLS; CDR2 reads YYNGEE. CDR3 sequence reads: CASSPLPQGPEQYL. The CDR3 DNA follows: TGTGCCAGCAGCCCCCTCCCACAGGGACCCGAGCAGTACCTC.

Comments on this clonotype: A much larger clone sits a single nucleotide away, making a read error possible. The V gene is TRBV3-1, the J gene TRBJ2-3; TRBD2 matches at 7 bases. Trimming cost V 3 bases and J 0 bases; bases outside gene matches: 12. This CDR3 contains 18 residues. CDR1 is LGHDT and CDR2 is YNNKEL in the germline V gene (reference sequence). The CDR3 region is CASSHDTSSGWSTDTQYF. CDR3 DNA: TGTGCCAGCAGCCACGATACTAGTAGCGGGTGGAGCACAGATACGCAGTATTTT.

As for this clonotype: A read error is possible here, since a much larger clone lies one base away. The rearrangement uses TRBV7-8 and TRBJ2-5; 8 bases line up with TRBD2. The CDR3 is made up of 16 amino acids. Germline loops: CDR1 SGHVS, CDR2 FQNEAQ. V was clipped by 5 bases and J by 11 bases; unmatched bases: 19. This CDR3 is CASSPYSGARRDEQYF. The CDR3 DNA sequence: TGTGCCAGCAGCCCCTATAGCGGGGCACGGCGCGATGAGCAGTACTTC.

This clonotype was found a few times. The chain carries TRBV12-3 or TRBV12-4 and TRBJ2-2; TRBD1 aligns across 7 bases. J was trimmed by 6 bases and V by 5 bases; bases with no gene match: 6. The CDR3 is made up of 14 amino acids. The CDR3: CASSPDRQAGELFF. DNA of the CDR3: TGTGCCAGCAGTCCGGACAGGCAGGCCGGGGAGCTGTTTTTT.

This clonotype came up many times. V gene TRBV18 combines with J gene TRBJ1-2; TRBD1 might be the D (5 bases). The CDR3 has 15 residues. Trimming took 2 bases from V and 0 from J, leaving 10 bases between them. In germline, CDR1 is KGHSH, CDR2 LQKENI. The CDR3 bases are TGTGCCAGCTCACCAGGACACCCGGCTAACTATGGCTACACCTTC. Translating it yields CASSPGHPANYGYTF.

The rearrangement links TRBV7-9 to TRBJ1-2; possibly TRBD1 for D (5 bases). The CDR3 is made up of 13 amino acids. V was cut by 7 bases and J by 6 bases, with 15 bases left in between. Germline V gene sequence: CDR1 SEHNR, CDR2 FQNEAQ (reference sequence). DNA of the CDR3: TGTGCCAGCACCGTTGCGGGGACCCATGGCTACACCTTC. Its translation: CASTVAGTHGYTF. Full variable domain (outside the CDR3, taken from reference TRBV7-9 and TRBJ1-2): DTGVSQNPRHKITKRGQNVTFRCDPISEHNRLYWYRQTLGQGPEFLTYFQNEAQLEKSRLLSDRFSAERPKGSFSTLEIQRTEQGDSAMYLCASTVAGTHGYTFGSGTRLTVV.

This clonotype appeared many times. V and J are TRBV7-8 and TRBJ2-1; the D gene could be TRBD1 or TRBD2 (5 bases each). V lost 1 base, J lost 4 bases, and 8 bases lay in between. Germline CDR1 SGHVS, CDR2 FQNEAQ. The CDR3 has 14 amino acids. CDR3 residues: CASSLVGEYNEQFF. The CDR3 coding sequence is TGTGCCAGCAGCTTAGTGGGGGAATACAATGAGCAGTTCTTC.

This clonotype was counted many times. The CDR3 coding sequence is TGTGCCATCAGTGAGTCGATCACGAACCCCCTCTACGAGCAGTACTTC. This translates into CAISESITNPLYEQYF. This chain joins TRBV10-3 and TRBJ2-7, with D uncertain. This CDR3 has 16 amino acids. Between the trimmed V and J ends, which lost 0 bases and 3 bases, there was a span of 15 bases. Germline loops: CDR1 ENHRY, CDR2 SYGVKD.

This clonotype has a count of ten or more. The chain is built from TRBV9 and TRBJ2-3; D gene ambiguous. The V gene's germline CDR1 is SGDLS and CDR2 YYNGEE. The length of the CDR3 is 12 residues. V lost 4 bases and J 8 bases, leaving 11 bases between the germline ends. The CDR3 is CASSPVEFTQYF. The CDR3 DNA sequence: TGTGCCAGCAGCCCCGTCGAGTTTACGCAGTATTTT.

This clonotype was counted ten times or more. This chain links TRBV18 with TRBJ2-1; maybe TRBD2 (5 bases). Germline-derived CDR1 and CDR2 are KGHSH and LQKENI. The CDR3 spans 15 residues. V was cut by 2 bases and J by 7 bases, with 15 bases left in between. The CDR3 DNA reads as TGTGCCAGCTCACCAGTTTTACGGGGAACGAATGAGCAGTTCTTC. Protein product: CASSPVLRGTNEQFF.

This clonotype was observed a few times. The chain carries TRBV20-1 and TRBJ2-1, with TRBD1 identical over 8 bases. Germline CDR1 and CDR2: DFQATT and SNEGSKA (reference sequence). V was clipped by 4 bases and J by 0 bases; unmatched bases: 5. CDR3 size: 15 residues. CDR3 sequence: CSATRQGSSYNEQFF. CDR3 sequence (DNA): TGCAGTGCTACCCGACAGGGGAGCTCCTACAATGAGCAGTTCTTC.

The table lists this clonotype with many counts. The V and J genes are TRBV2 and TRBJ2-1; 11 bases line up with TRBD2. Losses at the gene ends were 7 bases for V and 7 bases for J; bases not matched to a gene: 9. This CDR3 spans 15 amino acids. Germline CDR1 SNHLY, CDR2 FYNNEI. Here the CDR3 DNA reads TGTGCCAGCATTTTAGCGGGAGGGCCGGGGAATGAGCAGTTCTTC. Amino acid sequence: CASILAGGPGNEQFF.

The chain links TRBV29-1 to TRBJ1-2; D might be TRBD1 (6 bases). V was trimmed by 6 bases and J by 6 bases, leaving 17 bases between them. The V gene's germline CDR1 is SQVTM and CDR2 ANQGSEA. CDR3 length equals 13 residues. The DNA for the CDR3 is TGCAGCGTGGGGGGCAGAAGAACAAATGGCTACACCTTC. As protein: CSVGGRRTNGYTF.

Ten or more counts support this clonotype. The chain uses TRBV24-1 and TRBJ2-1; either TRBD1 or TRBD2 may fit D (6 bases each). Germline CDR1 and CDR2: KGHDR and SFDVKD. V dropped 6 bases and J dropped 2 bases, with 10 bases sitting between them. The CDR3 totals 14 residues. This CDR3 is CATSSGATYNEQFF. CDR3 DNA: TGTGCCACCAGTTCGGGGGCCACCTACAATGAGCAGTTCTTC.

This clonotype occurred many times. The chain joins TRBV11-2 to TRBJ2-3; no firm D call. The CDR3 contains 14 residues. V was cut by 4 bases and J by 4 bases, with 12 bases left in between. Germline loops: CDR1 SGHAT, CDR2 FQNNGV. CDR3: CASSSPLLADTQYF. CDR3 coding DNA: TGTGCCAGCAGCTCACCCCTTTTAGCAGATACGCAGTATTTT.

This clonotype has a count of ten or more. The V and J genes are TRBV24-1 and TRBJ2-5; D is undetermined. Trimming stripped 9 bases from V and 5 bases from J, with 18 bases between. Germline values: CDR1 KGHDR, CDR2 SFDVKD. CDR3 length equals 14 residues. Here the CDR3 reads CATLNSCCGETQYF. In nucleotides, the CDR3 is TGTGCCACCCTGAATTCCTGCTGCGGCGAGACCCAGTACTTC.

This clonotype was seen repeatedly, ten times or more. The rearrangement joins TRBV6-1 to TRBJ1-2, with D unclear. Germline values: CDR1 MNHNS, CDR2 SASEGT. V was shortened by 5 bases and J by 4 bases, with 14 bases between the two germline ends. This CDR3 has 14 residues. Written as DNA, the CDR3 is TGTGCCAGCAGTTTCAATAACCCTATCTATGGCTACACCTTC. Residues: CASSFNNPIYGYTF.

This clonotype was picked up many times. The rearrangement joins TRBV6-1 to TRBJ1-6, with TRBD1 matching 7 bases. This CDR3 contains 15 residues. Germline-derived CDR1 and CDR2 are MNHNS and SASEGT. The ends lost 6 bases at V and 7 bases at J; junction bases unmatched: 9. The CDR3 sequence: CASRRWDRQNSPLHF. As DNA, the CDR3 is TGTGCCAGCAGACGGTGGGACAGACAGAATTCACCCCTCCACTTT.

Many counts were recorded for this clonotype. This chain links TRBV6-2 or TRBV6-3 with TRBJ2-1; D could derive from TRBD1 or TRBD2 (6 bases each). This CDR3 spans 16 amino acids. Looked up from germline, CDR1 is MNHEY and CDR2 is SVGEGT. Trimming took 2 bases from V and 3 from J, leaving 14 bases between them. CDR3 sequence (DNA): TGTGCCAGCAGTTACGAGGGGGGAGCGGGCTACAATGAGCAGTTCTTC. Its translation: CASSYEGGAGYNEQFF.

This clonotype has a count of ten or more. The rearrangement links TRBV11-2 to TRBJ1-1; TRBD1 matches 8 bases. J gave up 11 bases and V 5 bases, and 10 bases lay outside the gene matches. The CDR3 covers 13 residues. Per germline, CDR1 SGHAT and CDR2 FQNNGV. This chain's CDR3 is CASSPRTGSRAFF. The CDR3, as DNA: TGTGCCAGCAGCCCAAGGACAGGGAGTAGGGCTTTCTTT.

Ten or more counts support this clonotype. The chain couples TRBV20-1 to TRBJ2-1; 12 bases are a match to TRBD2. The CDR3 spans 16 residues. CDR1 is DFQATT and CDR2 is SNEGSKA in the germline V gene (reference sequence). V trimming: 8 bases; J trimming: 5 bases; junction bases outside the gene matches: 13. The CDR3 loop is CSSQRATSGGDNEQFF. CDR3 in DNA: TGCAGTTCCCAGCGCGCGACTAGCGGGGGTGACAATGAGCAGTTCTTC.

This clonotype was recorded a few times. The chain uses TRBV24-1 and TRBJ2-7, with TRBD1 matching 10 bases. The J segment lost 2 bases and the V segment lost 7 bases, leaving 7 bases of the junction unmatched. This CDR3 is 15 amino acids long. Per germline, CDR1 KGHDR and CDR2 SFDVKD. CDR3 sequence: CATRANGQGAYEQYF. CDR3 DNA sequence: TGTGCCACCAGAGCTAACGGACAGGGGGCCTACGAGCAGTACTTC.